A single sample gave rise to the 31 T cell receptor beta chains below, sequenced in a study of T cell responses to AZD1222 COVID-19 vaccine (dated by TCRdb to the early 2020s). Library creation used the immunoSEQ multiplex PCR assay. TCRdb obtained this table from immuneACCESS and retained in-frame rearrangements with V and J assigned. These tables miss some clones; where compared with another copy, unresolved V genes account for less than half of the shortfall, and the remainder is unexplained. A total of roughly 150,000 clones appear in this sample, around 91% of them only once. The ten largest clonotypes hold about a tenth of the sample. Read against the paper, the sample's time point label means: about 28 days (+/-7) after the second vaccine dose. The sample was peripheral blood, taken 28 days after the second AZD1222 dose. Receptors were obtained from an adult who received the AZD1222 COVID-19 vaccine.

This chain connects TRBV29-1 to TRBJ1-1; no reliable D call. V was pared by 4 bases and J by 0 bases, with 9 bases between. CDR3 length equals 13 residues. Germline-derived CDR1 and CDR2 are SQVTM and ANQGSEA. CDR3 nucleotides: TGCAGCGTTGTTCGGATAATGAACACTGAAGCTTTCTTT. Protein product: CSVVRIMNTEAFF. The variable domain in full, with the rest retrieved from reference TRBV29-1 and TRBJ1-1, is SAVISQKPSRDICQRGTSLTIQCQVDSQVTMMFWYRQQPGQSLTLIATANQGSEATYESGFVIDKFPISRPNLTFSTLTVSNMSPEDSSIYLCSVVRIMNTEAFFGQGTRLTVV.

The chain links TRBV5-6 to TRBJ1-1; possible D gene TRBD1, 6 bases. The CDR3 spans 19 residues. The V and J ends lost 0 bases and 0 bases respectively, with 21 bases between them. Germline assignment: CDR1 SGHDT and CDR2 YYEEEE. In DNA, the CDR3 is TGTGCCAGCAGCTTGGGGACGGGGGCCAGGAGGAAGGTGAACACTGAAGCTTTCTTT. Protein: CASSLGTGARRKVNTEAFF.

The J gene is TRBJ2-3, the V gene TRBV7-2, with 9 bases identical to TRBD1. The V gene's germline CDR1 is SGHTA and CDR2 FQGNSA. Trimming cost V 5 bases and J 6 bases; bases outside gene matches: 15. This CDR3 is 17 amino acids long. DNA for the CDR3: TGTGCCAGCAGCGTAGAGTCACCGGGACAGGGATGGGATACGCAGTATTTT. Its translation: CASSVESPGQGWDTQYF.

This chain uses TRBV6-5 with TRBJ2-7; no firm D call. This CDR3 is built from 13 residues. Per the germline V gene, CDR1 is MNHEY and CDR2 is SVGAGI. Between the trimmed V and J ends, which lost 5 bases and 4 bases, there was a span of 12 bases. The CDR3 nucleotides read TGTGCCAGCAGTACCTACAGCTTTTACGAGCAGTACTTC. This encodes CASSTYSFYEQYF.

This clone has more than one count but fewer than ten. V gene TRBV4-1 combines with J gene TRBJ1-1, with TRBD1 matching 10 bases. The CDR3 is 15 amino acids. The V and J ends lost 6 bases and 0 bases, in that order; junction bases with no gene match: 4. Germline values: CDR1 MGHRA, CDR2 YSYEKL. The CDR3 DNA follows: TGCGCCAGCAGTCGGACAGGGGGGATGAACACTGAAGCTTTCTTT. It yields the protein CASSRTGGMNTEAFF.

This rearrangement joins TRBV27 to TRBJ1-1; D unresolved. In germline, CDR1 is MNHEY, CDR2 SMNVEV (reference sequence). V was cut by 6 bases and J by 1 base, with 3 bases left in between. The CDR3 contains 11 residues. CDR3 residues: CASRWNTEAFF. CDR3 in DNA: TGTGCCAGCAGATGGAACACTGAAGCTTTCTTT.

CDR3 amino acids: CAIRGDRGDGYTF. The CDR3 coding sequence is TGTGCCATTAGGGGGGACCGTGGGGACGGCTACACCTTC. The chain carries TRBV28 and TRBJ1-2, with TRBD1 as a possible D gene (6 bases). Trimming stripped 10 bases from V and 8 bases from J, with 20 bases between. Germline values: CDR1 MDHEN, CDR2 SYDVKM. This CDR3 has 13 amino acids.

J is TRBJ1-5 and V is TRBV28, with 9 bases that match TRBD1. The CDR3 is 16 amino acids. The junction had 12 bases not matched to a gene; V was cut back by 5 bases and J by 7 bases. Germline lookup yields CDR1 MDHEN and CDR2 SYDVKM. The CDR3 here is CASSITGTGWDQPQHF. The CDR3 DNA is TGTGCCAGCAGTATAACCGGGACAGGGTGGGACCAGCCCCAGCATTTT.

The chain has TRBV9 and TRBJ2-1; D perhaps matches TRBD2 (5 bases). The CDR3 consists of 15 residues. The germline V and J ends were trimmed by 6 bases and 0 bases, with 13 bases remaining between them. The germline V gene encodes CDR1 SGDLS and CDR2 YYNGEE. As DNA, the CDR3 is TGTGCCAGCACCAAAGGCGGGTTCTCCTACAATGAGCAGTTCTTC. This encodes CASTKGGFSYNEQFF.

The rearrangement joins TRBV27 to TRBJ1-5, with D possibly matching TRBD1 (5 bases). Germline loops: CDR1 MNHEY, CDR2 SMNVEV (reference sequence). V shed 5 bases and J shed 7 bases, with 15 bases lying between them. The CDR3 consists of 14 residues. In DNA form, the CDR3 reads TGTGCCAGCAGTACAGGTTCCTCCGGGCAGCCCCAGCATTTT. This codes for CASSTGSSGQPQHF.

The rearrangement joins TRBV30 to TRBJ1-6, with a weak D call TRBD1 (6 bases). The length of the CDR3 is 15 residues. V was clipped by 3 bases and J by 7 bases, with 16 bases between them. Germline V CDR1 and CDR2: GTSNPN, SVGIG (reference sequence). CDR3 residues: CAWRPIQGLNSPLHF. CDR3 DNA sequence: TGTGCCTGGAGGCCAATACAGGGCCTAAATTCACCCCTCCACTTT.

This clone appeared a single time. The rearrangement uses TRBV18 and TRBJ2-5; D remains unclear. The germline V gene encodes CDR1 KGHSH and CDR2 LQKENI. There are 13 residues in the CDR3. V was clipped by 7 bases and J by 2 bases, with 11 bases between them. CDR3 in amino acids: CASLRSSQETQYF. Written as DNA, the CDR3 is TGTGCCAGCTTAAGGTCCAGTCAAGAGACCCAGTACTTC.

The chain is built from TRBV2 and TRBJ1-1; D perhaps matches TRBD1 (6 bases). This CDR3 comprises 11 residues. Germline loops: CDR1 SNHLY, CDR2 FYNNEI. Trimming shortened V by 5 bases and J by 9 bases, and 10 bases separated the two germline ends. Written as DNA, the CDR3 is TGTGCCAGCAGTAATCAGGGGAAAGCTTTCTTT. The encoded protein is CASSNQGKAFF.

This chain joins TRBV7-9 and TRBJ1-2; the D gene is possibly TRBD1 (5 bases). CDR1 is SEHNR and CDR2 is FQNEAQ in the germline V gene (reference sequence). V was shortened by 4 bases and J by 5 bases, with 11 bases between the two germline ends. This CDR3 contains 13 residues. CDR3 amino acids: CASSSLAGYGYTF. The CDR3 DNA follows: TGTGCCAGCAGCTCCCTGGCAGGGTATGGCTACACCTTC. The variable domain in full, with the rest retrieved from reference TRBV7-9 and TRBJ1-2, is DTGVSQNPRHKITKRGQNVTFRCDPISEHNRLYWYRQTLGQGPEFLTYFQNEAQLEKSRLLSDRFSAERPKGSFSTLEIQRTEQGDSAMYLCASSSLAGYGYTFGSGTRLTVV.

This clone was detected once. The chain is built from TRBV28 and TRBJ2-1; no firm D call. The germline V and J ends were trimmed by 3 bases and 0 bases, with 9 bases remaining between them. The CDR3 spans 15 residues. From germline, CDR1 is MDHEN and CDR2 SYDVKM. CDR3 nucleotide sequence: TGTGCCAGCAGTTTTTCCAGAGCCTCCTACAATGAGCAGTTCTTC. This gives the protein CASSFSRASYNEQFF.

The chain joins TRBV5-4 to TRBJ1-2, with TRBD1 as a possible D gene (6 bases). This CDR3 has 14 amino acids. The germline V and J ends were trimmed by 2 bases and 4 bases, with 12 bases remaining between them. Germline CDR1 is SGHNT and CDR2 is YYREEE (reference sequence). The CDR3 reads CASSLQGMAYGYTF. For the CDR3, the DNA is TGTGCCAGCAGCTTACAGGGTATGGCCTATGGCTACACCTTC.

This rearrangement joins TRBV6-5 to TRBJ2-7; D assignment may be TRBD1 or TRBD2 (7 bases each). The CDR3 has 15 residues. The germline gives CDR1 MNHEY, CDR2 SVGAGI. V was cut by 6 bases and J by 7 bases, with 22 bases left in between. The CDR3 DNA sequence: TGTGCCAGCAGCCGAAGGGGGCGGGGGCTCGGGGAGCAGTACTTC. It encodes CASSRRGRGLGEQYF.

The chain carries TRBV27 and TRBJ1-1; no clear D gene. The CDR3 runs 14 residues. The germline V gene has CDR1 MNHEY and CDR2 SMNVEV (reference sequence). Trimming shortened V by 5 bases and J by 4 bases, and 14 bases separated the two germline ends. CDR3 DNA sequence: TGTGCCAGCAGTCCGACGGGGAGTGGCACTGAAGCTTTCTTT. This encodes CASSPTGSGTEAFF.

The V call is TRBV5-6, the J call TRBJ1-3; no reliable D call. Deletions cut 2 bases from V and 2 bases from J, with 5 bases between. Germline CDR1 and CDR2: SGHDT and YYEEEE. The CDR3 extends over 13 amino acids. CDR3 amino acids: CASSFGPGNTIYF. CDR3 DNA sequence: TGTGCCAGCAGCTTTGGGCCTGGAAACACCATATATTTT.

The rearrangement uses TRBV6-2 or TRBV6-3 and TRBJ1-2; 8 bases line up with TRBD1. The V gene's germline CDR1 is MNHEY and CDR2 SVGEGT. Trimming took 0 bases from V and 6 from J; bases not matched to a gene: 6. This CDR3 has 15 residues. The CDR3 sequence is CASSYSLLDRDGYTF. Here the CDR3 DNA reads TGTGCCAGCAGTTACTCTCTACTGGACAGGGATGGCTACACCTTC.

The chain is built from TRBV6-5 and TRBJ1-6; possibly TRBD1 for D (5 bases). The CDR3 covers 14 residues. From germline, CDR1 is MNHEY and CDR2 SVGAGI. The germline V and J ends were trimmed by 6 bases and 7 bases, with 13 bases remaining between them. CDR3 sequence reads: CASSPGGGNSPLHF. As DNA, the CDR3 is TGTGCCAGCAGCCCCGGCGGGGGGAATTCACCCCTCCACTTT.

This clone was recorded once. The CDR3 sequence is CASRPGIFWTGELFF. DNA for the CDR3: TGTGCCAGCCGGCCAGGGATCTTCTGGACCGGGGAGCTGTTTTTT. The J gene is TRBJ2-2, the V gene TRBV6-6, with a weak D call TRBD1 (5 bases). Looked up from germline, CDR1 is MNHNY and CDR2 is SVGAGI (reference sequence). Trimming took off 8 bases at V and 5 bases at J, with 18 bases between the two ends. The CDR3 contains 15 residues.

This clone was counted a few times. The chain couples TRBV6-1 to TRBJ2-7; 9 positions agree with TRBD2. The CDR3 contains 15 residues. The ends lost 0 bases at V and 0 bases at J; junction bases unmatched: 0. Per the germline V gene, CDR1 is MNHNS and CDR2 is SASEGT. CDR3 nucleotides: TGTGCCAGCAGTGAAGCTAGCGGGAGCTCCTACGAGCAGTACTTC. Its protein product is CASSEASGSSYEQYF.

This rearrangement joins TRBV4-1 to TRBJ1-2; a weak D match, TRBD1 (5 bases). The CDR3 sequence is 16 residues long. CDR1 and CDR2 from the germline V gene are MGHRA and YSYEKL. Trimming pared 0 bases from V and 6 bases from J, leaving 17 bases between. CDR3 sequence reads: CASSQDPRGVTDGYTF. For the CDR3, the DNA is TGCGCCAGCAGCCAAGATCCACGAGGGGTCACGGATGGCTACACCTTC.

This chain links TRBV2 with TRBJ1-2; D possibly corresponds to TRBD1 (5 bases). CDR3 length: 13 amino acids. Germline lookup yields CDR1 SNHLY and CDR2 FYNNEI. Trimming took off 1 base at V and 8 bases at J, with 11 bases between the two ends. The CDR3 DNA reads as TGTGCCAGCAGTGAAGGACAGTTGGAGGGCTACACCTTC. It codes for CASSEGQLEGYTF.

Only one count was recorded for this clone. The chain has TRBV11-2 and TRBJ2-1; 7 nucleotides line up with TRBD2. This CDR3 is built from 14 residues. V trimming: 5 bases; J trimming: 9 bases; junction bases outside the gene matches: 10. Germline CDR1 reads SGHAT; CDR2 reads FQNNGV. CDR3 sequence reads: CASSLLSGKTEQFF. The CDR3 coding sequence is TGTGCCAGCAGCCTACTAAGCGGGAAAACTGAGCAGTTCTTC.

The genes are TRBV19 and TRBJ2-1; D ambiguous. The CDR3 runs 15 residues. Trimming removed 7 bases from V and 0 bases from J, with 13 bases in between. Germline V CDR1 and CDR2: LNHDA, SQIVND (reference sequence). This CDR3 is CASTTDTLSYNEQFF. For the CDR3, the DNA is TGTGCCAGTACCACAGACACCCTCTCCTACAATGAGCAGTTCTTC. Full variable domain (rest looked up from reference TRBV19 and TRBJ2-1): DGGITQSPKYLFRKEGQNVTLSCEQNLNHDAMYWYRQDPGQGLRLIYYSQIVNDFQKGDIAEGYSVSREKKESFPLTVTSAQKNPTAFYLCASTTDTLSYNEQFFGPGTRLTVL.

The V call is TRBV19, the J call TRBJ1-1, with D perhaps matching TRBD1 (6 bases). V was clipped by 10 bases and J by 4 bases, with 22 bases between them. There are 15 residues in the CDR3. CDR1 and CDR2 (germline): LNHDA, SQIVND (reference sequence). This CDR3 is CATQGRRGVRTEAFF. The CDR3 DNA reads TGTGCCACTCAAGGAAGGAGGGGGGTTCGCACTGAAGCTTTCTTT.

The V call is TRBV27, the J call TRBJ1-2; D remains ambiguous. The V end lost 6 bases, the J end lost 2 bases, and 10 bases lay between the germline ends. From germline, CDR1 is MNHEY and CDR2 SMNVEV (reference sequence). The CDR3 consists of 13 residues. CDR3 protein: CASRPTGNYGYTF. In DNA, the CDR3 is TGTGCCAGCAGACCTACGGGGAACTATGGCTACACCTTC.

In the case of this clone: At one of its ends the junction is not consistent with the germline gene, which may arise from a read error. The V call is TRBV4-2, the J call TRBJ2-3, with D unclear. This CDR3 has 13 residues. The V gene's germline CDR1 is LGHNA and CDR2 YNFKEQ. In nucleotides, the CDR3 is TGTGCCAGCAGCCAAGCTCCCACAGAGACGCAGTATTTT. Protein sequence: CASSQAPTETQYF.

The genes are TRBV5-8 and TRBJ2-2; 7 nucleotides agree with TRBD2. Germline V gene lookup returns CDR1 SGHTS and CDR2 YDEGEE. The V gene end was trimmed by 0 bases and the J gene end by 7 bases; junction bases not matched to a gene: 6. CDR3 length equals 15 residues. The CDR3 sequence is CASSLVGEGNGELFF. CDR3 sequence (DNA): TGTGCCAGCAGCTTGGTCGGGGAGGGGAACGGGGAGCTGTTTTTT.